The source of this TCR beta chain is a study of T cell changes during pregnancy in multiple sclerosis. TCRdb's copy holds only in-frame clones and misses some; the assay was immunoSEQ multiplex PCR. This table holds around 70,000 clones, about 90% found once. The TCR originated in a female donor in good health, enrolled as a control in a pregnancy study. This specimen consisted of peripheral blood, obtained in the first trimester of pregnancy.

The CDR3 bases are TGTGCCAGCAGCCTCGACCCAGCGTCGAACGAGCAGTACTTC. Protein sequence: CASSLDPASNEQYF. The chain employs TRBV6-5 and TRBJ2-7; D not certain. CDR3 length equals 14 residues. Germline-derived CDR1 and CDR2 are MNHEY and SVGAGI. The V end lost 6 bases, the J end lost 5 bases, and 17 bases lay between the germline ends.